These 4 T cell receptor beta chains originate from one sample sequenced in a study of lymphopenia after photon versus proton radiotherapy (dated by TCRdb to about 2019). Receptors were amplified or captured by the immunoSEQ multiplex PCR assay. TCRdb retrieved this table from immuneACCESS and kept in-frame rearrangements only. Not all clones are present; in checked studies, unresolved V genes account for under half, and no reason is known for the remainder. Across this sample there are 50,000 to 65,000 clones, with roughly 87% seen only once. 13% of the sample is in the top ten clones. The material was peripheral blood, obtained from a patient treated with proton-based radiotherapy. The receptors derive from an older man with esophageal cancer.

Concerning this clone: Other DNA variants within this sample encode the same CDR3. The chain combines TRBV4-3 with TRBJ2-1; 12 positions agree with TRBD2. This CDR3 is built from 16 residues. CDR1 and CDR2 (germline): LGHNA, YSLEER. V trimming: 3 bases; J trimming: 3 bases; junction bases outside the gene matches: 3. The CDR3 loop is CASSQRTSGVYNEQFF. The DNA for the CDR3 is TGCGCCAGCAGCCAGAGGACTAGCGGGGTCTACAATGAGCAGTTCTTC.

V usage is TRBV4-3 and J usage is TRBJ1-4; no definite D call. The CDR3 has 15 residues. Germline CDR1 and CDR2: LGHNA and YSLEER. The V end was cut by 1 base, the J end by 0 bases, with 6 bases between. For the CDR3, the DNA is TGCGCCAGCAGCCAAGCAACAGCAACTAATGAAAAACTGTTTTTT. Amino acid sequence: CASSQATATNEKLFF.

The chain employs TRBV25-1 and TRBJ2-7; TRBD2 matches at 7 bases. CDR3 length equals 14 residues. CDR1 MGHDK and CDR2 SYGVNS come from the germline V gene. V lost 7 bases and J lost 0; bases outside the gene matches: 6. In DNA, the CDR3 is TGTGCCAGCAACGGGGAGGGGAGCTCCTACGAGCAGTACTTC. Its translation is CASNGEGSSYEQYF.

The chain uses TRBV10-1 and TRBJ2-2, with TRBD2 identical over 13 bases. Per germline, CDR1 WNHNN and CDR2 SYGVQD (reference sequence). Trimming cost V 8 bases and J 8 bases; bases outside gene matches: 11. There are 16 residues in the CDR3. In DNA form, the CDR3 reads TGCGCCAGCCGCTCAGGACTAGCGGGGGACCTGGGGGAGCTGTTTTTT. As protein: CASRSGLAGDLGELFF.